This record covers a single T cell receptor (beta chain). Its antigen is not identified. These data are taken from a study of T cell responses to AZD1222 COVID-19 vaccine. Turning to the study itself: Pooled in the analysis were second doses at about 4 or about 12 weeks. Findings of the study overall: The donor cohort was predominantly white British with a female majority, and clonal diversity may have been underestimated. The study found Spike-specific TCR breadth and depth rose after two AZD1222 doses.

The assay was immunoSEQ multiplex PCR, and TCRdb's table has in-frame clones only and misses some. The sample gives about 130,000 clones, about nine tenths of which show up once; about 7% is in the top ten. V dropped 4 bases and J dropped 2 bases, with 10 bases sitting between them. The CDR3 covers 14 residues. From germline, CDR1 is SEHNR and CDR2 FQNEAQ (reference sequence). This chain uses TRBV7-9 with TRBJ2-3; D is possibly TRBD2 (6 bases). The sequence was obtained from an adult in good health. This sample comprised peripheral blood, obtained on day 0 of AZD1222 vaccination. The CDR3 nucleotides are TGTGCCAGCAGCTCCTGGGACTCCACAGATACGCAGTATTTT. It is translated as CASSSWDSTDTQYF. The variable domain in full, with the rest retrieved from reference TRBV7-9 and TRBJ2-3, is DTGVSQNPRHKITKRGQNVTFRCDPISEHNRLYWYRQTLGQGPEFLTYFQNEAQLEKSRLLSDRFSAERPKGSFSTLEIQRTEQGDSAMYLCASSSWDSTDTQYFGPGTRLTVL.